This TCR beta chain was sequenced for a study of cytomegalovirus exposure and HLA in healthy donors. Whole-study context: Of 300 to 500 genotyped donors, roughly 80% grouped in the Caucasian-associated ancestry cluster.

The PCR employed 60 Vbeta primers together with 13 Jbeta primers. Repertoires were generated with immunoSEQ multiplex PCR, while TCRdb's copy carries only in-frame clones and drops some. The repertoire holds about 130,000 clones, with 75% to 90% as singletons. Note on this clone: Antigen specificity is unknown.

Study-wide results and caveats: In an earlier analysis, productive rearrangement rates for most beta V segments clustered near 90% or 30%. CMV serostatus was the sole immune exposure data available. DRB1 showed the most TCR associations and HLA-C the fewest in a later analysis, as rates varied by HLA locus.

Source material: PBMCs. The receptor was derived from a woman aged 30 to 39 in good health and CMV-seropositive.

CDR3 protein: CATSHRASGYNEQFF. The CDR3 nucleotides are TGTGCCACCTCTCATAGGGCTAGCGGGTACAATGAGCAGTTCTTC. The J gene is TRBJ2-1, the V gene TRBV15, with TRBD2 matching over 8 bases. Per germline, CDR1 LNHNV and CDR2 YYDKDF (reference sequence). J lost 4 bases, V lost 8 bases, and 10 bases had no gene match. This CDR3 region has 15 residues.